The 14 T cell receptor beta chains listed next were all sequenced from one sample in a study of persistence of HIV-infected CD4 T cells. Antigen specificity for these receptors is unknown. Overlapping HIV-1 Gag 15-mer peptides at roughly 1 ug per peptide per mL were used. Sorted nonresponding memory CD4+ T cells were CD40L-negative, CD69-negative, CD45RO-high. This was the immunoSEQ version 4 assay in survey mode. Measured with immunoSEQ multiplex PCR; TCRdb has only the in-frame clones, and not every one. This sample has approximately 32,000 clones, with roughly four fifths found just once. The input for sequencing was CD4+ T cells sorted from PBMCs after approximately 18-hour stimulation, taken from a patient who received antiretroviral therapy. These receptor sequences come from an adult woman with HIV who was CMV-seropositive.

The chain carries TRBV30 and TRBJ1-1; 7 bases align to TRBD1. The CDR3 has 12 residues. The trim removed 8 bases at V and 4 bases at J, leaving 7 bases unmatched. From germline, CDR1 is GTSNPN and CDR2 SVGIG (reference sequence). The CDR3 is CAGQPGGTEAFF. The CDR3 DNA is TGTGCCGGCCAACCAGGGGGCACTGAAGCTTTCTTT.

The chain couples TRBV18 to TRBJ2-5; TRBD1 matches 7 bases. Germline CDR1 and CDR2: KGHSH and LQKENI. The ends lost 4 bases at V and 6 bases at J; junction bases unmatched: 14. The CDR3 has 16 amino acids. For the CDR3, the DNA is TGTGCCAGCTCACAGTCGACAGGGTCCAAGGGAAAGACCCAGTACTTC. Protein product: CASSQSTGSKGKTQYF.

The gene calls are TRBV6-1 and TRBJ1-5; a possible D gene is TRBD1 (5 bases). Germline loops: CDR1 MNHNS, CDR2 SASEGT. The CDR3 is 16 residues long. V lost 1 base to trimming and J lost 0 bases, with 10 bases between them. DNA of the CDR3: TGTGCCAGCAGTGAAGGGGGGTACATTAGCAATCAGCCCCAGCATTTT. It specifies CASSEGGYISNQPQHF.

V usage is TRBV27 and J usage is TRBJ1-6, with no clear D. Germline CDR1 and CDR2: MNHEY and SMNVEV (reference sequence). Between the trimmed V and J ends, which lost 2 bases and 1 base, there was a span of 6 bases. There are 15 residues in the CDR3. CDR3 coding DNA: TGTGCCAGCAGTTTAGAGTGGTCCTATAATTCACCCCTCCACTTT. As protein: CASSLEWSYNSPLHF.

This chain connects TRBV10-1 to TRBJ2-2; TRBD2 matches at 13 bases. V gave up 8 bases and J gave up 9 bases; unmatched junction bases: 12. The germline V gene encodes CDR1 WNHNN and CDR2 SYGVQD (reference sequence). CDR3 length: 16 amino acids. The CDR3 sequence: CASFTSGRALIRELFF. The CDR3 region has the DNA TGCGCCAGCTTTACTAGCGGGAGGGCCCTTATCCGGGAGCTGTTTTTT.

V and J are TRBV12-3 or TRBV12-4 and TRBJ1-1, with no clear D. Trimming took off 6 bases at V and 1 base at J, with 6 bases between the two ends. CDR3 length: 12 residues. CDR3: CASRVGNTEAFF. The CDR3 DNA reads TGTGCCAGCAGGGTGGGGAACACTGAAGCTTTCTTT.

This clone turned up a few times. This specimen includes other DNA sequences encoding the same CDR3. The CDR3 spells CASSPEDGTDTQYF. CDR3 DNA sequence: TGCGCCAGCAGCCCGGAGGACGGTACAGATACGCAGTATTTT. This chain uses TRBV5-1 with TRBJ2-3, with D perhaps TRBD2 (5 bases). This CDR3 is built from 14 residues. The germline gives CDR1 SGHRS, CDR2 YFSETQ. V lost 4 bases, J lost 3 bases, and 12 bases lay in between.

The chain links TRBV3-1 (or the pseudogene TRBV3-2) to TRBJ1-5; tentative D call: TRBD1 (5 bases). CDR1 is LGHDT, CDR2 YNNKEL, per germline (reference sequence). Between the trimmed V and J ends, which lost 1 base and 3 bases, there was a span of 13 bases. CDR3 length: 16 amino acids. The CDR3 sequence: CASSQAGTQDNQPQHF. CDR3 nucleotides: TGTGCCAGCAGCCAAGCGGGGACGCAGGACAATCAGCCCCAGCATTTT.

The chain uses TRBV28 and TRBJ2-5, with 13 bases aligning to TRBD2. The CDR3 is made up of 18 amino acids. V shed 5 bases, J shed 3 bases, and the junction held 12 bases outside the gene matches. The germline V gene encodes CDR1 MDHEN and CDR2 SYDVKM. The chain's CDR3 is CASSTGLAGLKLKETQYF. The CDR3 bases are TGTGCCAGCAGTACGGGACTAGCGGGACTGAAGTTAAAAGAGACCCAGTACTTC.

This chain uses TRBV19 with TRBJ2-1; 10 nucleotides align to TRBD2. Looked up from germline, CDR1 is LNHDA and CDR2 is SQIVND (reference sequence). Trimming took 5 bases from V and 8 from J; bases not matched to a gene: 9. The CDR3 spans 15 residues. The CDR3 spells CASSVSETSGYEQFF. CDR3 sequence (DNA): TGTGCCAGTAGTGTCTCTGAGACTAGCGGGTATGAGCAGTTCTTC.

The V gene is TRBV4-3, the J gene TRBJ1-4; D perhaps matches TRBD1 (6 bases). V was clipped by 0 bases and J by 6 bases, with 17 bases between them. CDR3 length: 17 amino acids. The germline V gene encodes CDR1 LGHNA and CDR2 YSLEER. The CDR3 reads CASSQDRGQGFDEKLFF. As DNA, the CDR3 is TGCGCCAGCAGCCAAGACCGCGGTCAGGGGTTCGATGAAAAACTGTTTTTT.

The chain recombines TRBV6-2 or TRBV6-3 with TRBJ1-5, with D hard to call. Trimming removed 6 bases from V and 4 bases from J, with 22 bases in between. This CDR3 region has 17 residues. Germline CDR1 and CDR2: MNHEY and SVGEGT. CDR3 DNA: TGTGCCAGCAGCTGGGGATCGTCGGCGTACGGGAATCAGCCCCAGCATTTT. Translated, it gives CASSWGSSAYGNQPQHF.

The table lists this clone with a few counts. The V gene is TRBV7-3, the J gene TRBJ1-1, with D perhaps TRBD1 (6 bases). Between the trimmed V and J ends, which lost 5 bases and 1 base, there was a span of 8 bases. The CDR3 runs to 13 residues. Germline-derived CDR1 and CDR2 are SGHTA and FQGTGA. CDR3 sequence (DNA): TGTGCCAGCAGCCCACAGGGGAACACTGAAGCTTTCTTT. This codes for CASSPQGNTEAFF.

The count of this clone is one. The CDR3 DNA is TGTGCCAGCAGCACAGGGACGTTCACTGATGAGCAGTTCTTC. This codes for CASSTGTFTDEQFF. The V and J genes are TRBV11-3 and TRBJ2-1; maybe TRBD1 (6 bases). CDR1 and CDR2 from the germline V gene are SGHNT and YENEEA. The CDR3 extends over 14 amino acids. Deletions cut 5 bases from V and 8 bases from J, with 16 bases between.